The rows below give T cell receptor beta chains drawn from one sample of a study of T cell responses to AZD1222 COVID-19 vaccine. This table comes from immunoSEQ multiplex PCR, and its TCRdb copy is limited to in-frame clones, with some not included. In the table there are fewer than 110,000 clones, about 90% of which are singletons. The sample was peripheral blood, taken 28 days after the second AZD1222 dose. The receptors were sampled from an adult who received the AZD1222 COVID-19 vaccine. Both conserved end residues are part of each CDR3. A D gene is named only where the DNA matches it firmly. Clone size is stated in some rows and not others, as once, few, many or a class when expanded.

v_gene	abundance	j_gene	d_gene	CDR3aa	CDR3nt
TRBV4-2	NA	TRBJ2-2	NA	CASSYTRDLAGELFF	TGTGCCAGCAGCTACACCCGGGACCTGGCCGGGGAGCTGTTTTTT
TRBV29-1	NA	TRBJ1-1	NA	CSVDFAGLGNTEAFF	TGCAGCGTTGATTTCGCGGGGTTAGGGAACACTGAAGCTTTCTTT
TRBV12-5	few	TRBJ1-4	NA	CASGLVGLEKLFF	TGTGCTAGTGGTTTGGTAGGCTTGGAAAAACTGTTTTTT
TRBV7-2	NA	TRBJ2-1	NA	CASSLSYGGEQFF	TGTGCCAGCAGCTTAAGCTACGGAGGAGAGCAGTTCTTC
TRBV2	NA	TRBJ2-3	TRBD1	CASSGQGAADTQYF	TGTGCCAGCAGCGGACAGGGGGCGGCAGATACGCAGTATTTT
TRBV10-1	NA	TRBJ2-3	NA	CASSDGTRKDTQYF	TGCGCCAGCAGCGATGGGACCCGCAAAGATACGCAGTATTTT
TRBV7-6	NA	TRBJ2-1	NA	CASSLDRSNEQFF	TGTGCCAGCAGCTTAGACAGGTCCAATGAGCAGTTCTTC
TRBV7-3	NA	TRBJ2-7	TRBD2	CASSLNAGAYEQYF	TGTGCCAGCAGCTTAAATGCGGGGGCCTACGAGCAGTACTTC
TRBV21-1	once	TRBJ2-2	NA	CASSCSHRPTGTSNTGELFF	TGTGCCAGCAGCTGCTCCCATCGCCCAACCGGGACATCGAACACCGGGGAGCTGTTTTTT
TRBV30	NA	TRBJ2-5	NA	CAWSRGQETQYF	TGTGCCTGGAGTCGGGGACAAGAGACCCAGTACTTC
TRBV7-2	NA	TRBJ2-4	TRBD2	CASSLARTSGGPLPLAKNIQYF	TGTGCCAGCAGCTTAGCGAGGACTAGCGGGGGTCCCCTTCCCCTAGCCAAAAACATTCAGTACTTC
TRBV24-1	once	TRBJ2-3	NA	CATSPGQRTDTQYF	TGTGCCACCAGTCCGGGGCAGAGGACAGATACGCAGTATTTT
TRBV13	NA	TRBJ2-1	TRBD2	CASSPTPGGTSGGYNEQFF	TGTGCCAGCAGCCCCACCCCGGGGGGTACTAGCGGGGGGTACAATGAGCAGTTCTTC
TRBV15	NA	TRBJ1-4	NA	CATSRGKGSTNEKLFF	TGTGCCACCAGCAGAGGAAAAGGTAGCACTAATGAAAAACTGTTTTTT
TRBV9	NA	TRBJ1-1	NA	CASSVVRATNTEAFF	TGTGCCAGCAGCGTAGTCAGGGCGACGAACACTGAAGCTTTCTTT
TRBV27	NA	TRBJ1-1	NA	CASSSPSQGFPEAFF	TGTGCCAGCAGTTCCCCTTCACAGGGATTTCCTGAAGCTTTCTTT
TRBV27	once	TRBJ1-1	NA	CASSFGRGNTEAFF	TGTGCCAGCAGTTTCGGGCGCGGGAACACTGAAGCTTTCTTT
TRBV6-5	NA	TRBJ1-5	NA	CASSYRYSNQPQHF	TGTGCCAGCAGTTACCGGTATAGCAATCAGCCCCAGCATTTT
TRBV5-1	NA	TRBJ2-2	NA	CASSPDRGPYTGELFF	TGCGCCAGCAGCCCGGACAGAGGGCCATATACCGGGGAGCTGTTTTTT
TRBV9	NA	TRBJ2-1	TRBD2	CASSPLGLANYNEQFF	TGTGCCAGCAGCCCGTTGGGACTAGCCAATTACAATGAGCAGTTCTTC
TRBV2	once	TRBJ1-2	NA	CASSAGVYGYTF	TGTGCCAGCAGTGCAGGGGTGTATGGCTACACCTTC
TRBV11-2	NA	TRBJ2-7	NA	CASSLFYEQYF	TGTGCCAGCAGCTTATTTTACGAGCAGTACTTC
TRBV11-1	NA	TRBJ2-3	TRBD1	CASSRDRGTDTQYF	TGTGCCAGCAGCCGGGACAGGGGCACAGATACGCAGTATTTT
TRBV6-2/TRBV6-3	NA	TRBJ2-7	TRBD2	CASSYLTSGLGEQYF	TGTGCCAGCAGTTACTTGACTAGCGGCTTGGGTGAGCAGTACTTC
TRBV30	NA	TRBJ1-1	TRBD1	CAWNLQGMNTEAFF	TGTGCCTGGAACCTACAGGGGATGAACACTGAAGCTTTCTTT
TRBV4-1	NA	TRBJ1-1	TRBD1	CASNRDRGSRTEAFF	TGCGCCAGCAACAGGGACAGGGGATCTAGGACTGAAGCTTTCTTT
TRBV19	NA	TRBJ1-4	NA	CASSMGRLNEKLFF	TGTGCCAGTAGTATGGGCAGACTTAATGAAAAACTGTTTTTT
TRBV27	NA	TRBJ1-5	NA	CASSLSVDRPQHF	TGTGCCAGCAGTTTATCCGTTGATCGACCCCAGCATTTT
TRBV7-2	few	TRBJ2-7	NA	CASSSFPRGSSYEQYF	TGTGCCAGCAGCTCGTTCCCCCGGGGAAGCTCCTACGAGCAGTACTTC
TRBV5-4	NA	TRBJ2-3	TRBD2	CASSLGVAGVGTDTQYF	TGTGCCAGCAGCTTGGGGGTAGCGGGAGTGGGTACAGATACGCAGTATTTT
TRBV6-5	once	TRBJ1-4	TRBD1	CASSSPRGIYEKLFF	TGTGCCAGCAGTTCCCCCAGGGGGATTTATGAAAAACTGTTTTTT
TRBV28	NA	TRBJ2-1	TRBD2	CASSPGLAGSYNEQFF	TGTGCCAGCAGCCCGGGACTAGCGGGATCCTACAATGAGCAGTTCTTC
TRBV7-9	few	TRBJ2-5	TRBD2	CASSLGEGRETQYF	TGTGCCAGCAGCTTAGGGGAGGGCCGAGAGACCCAGTACTTC
TRBV15	NA	TRBJ1-6	NA	CATRGPDSPLHF	TGTGCCACCAGGGGGCCCGATTCACCCCTCCACTTT
TRBV7-9	once	TRBJ2-3	NA	CASSPGKTITDTQYF	TGTGCCAGCAGCCCCGGGAAAACTATCACAGATACGCAGTATTTT
TRBV19	NA	TRBJ1-3	NA	CASSADNEWGNTIYF	TGTGCCAGTAGCGCCGATAACGAGTGGGGAAACACCATATATTTT
TRBV4-1	NA	TRBJ2-7	NA	CASSQGHTNSYEQYF	TGCGCCAGCAGCCAAGGACACACTAACTCCTACGAGCAGTACTTC
TRBV2	NA	TRBJ2-2	NA	CASSEPGRNTGELFF	TGTGCCAGCTCAGAACCAGGCAGGAACACCGGGGAGCTGTTTTTT
TRBV3-1/TRBV3-2	NA	TRBJ1-2	NA	CASSQVAGTAGYTF	TGTGCCAGCAGCCAAGTTGCAGGGACGGCCGGCTACACCTTC
TRBV19	NA	TRBJ1-2	NA	CASSPQGTYGYTF	TGTGCCAGTAGTCCTCAGGGCACTTATGGCTACACCTTC
TRBV5-1	NA	TRBJ2-7	TRBD2	CASSFGLAYEQYF	TGCGCCAGCAGCTTCGGACTAGCTTACGAGCAGTACTTC